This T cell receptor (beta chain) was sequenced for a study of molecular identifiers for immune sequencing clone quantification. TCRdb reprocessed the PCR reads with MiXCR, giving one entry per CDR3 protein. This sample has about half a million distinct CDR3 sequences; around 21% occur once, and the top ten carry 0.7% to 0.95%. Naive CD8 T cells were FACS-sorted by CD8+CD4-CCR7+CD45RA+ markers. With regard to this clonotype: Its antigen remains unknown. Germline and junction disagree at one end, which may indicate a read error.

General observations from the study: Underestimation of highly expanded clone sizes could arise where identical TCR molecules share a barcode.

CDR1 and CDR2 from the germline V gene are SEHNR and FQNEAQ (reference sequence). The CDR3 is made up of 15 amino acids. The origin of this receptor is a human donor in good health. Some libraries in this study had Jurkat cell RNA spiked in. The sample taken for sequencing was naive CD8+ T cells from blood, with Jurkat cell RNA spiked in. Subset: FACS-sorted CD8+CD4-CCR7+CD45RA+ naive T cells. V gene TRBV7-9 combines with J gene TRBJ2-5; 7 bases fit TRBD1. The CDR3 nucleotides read TGTGCCGGCAGCTCCGCCCGGGACAGTCAAGAGACCCAGTACTTC. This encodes CAGSSARDSQETQYF.